A single sample is the source of the 14 T cell receptor beta chains below, sequenced in a study of metastatic and nonmetastatic thyroid tumors. TCRdb re-called the PCR reads with MiXCR. Of approximately 19,000 clones listed, about a third were seen once; the top ten hold about 9.1%. Nobody among the patients had been given any treatment before thyroid surgery. Sequencing was done on a sample of tumor tissue. The receptors were gathered from a male donor with papillary thyroid cancer or a benign thyroid nodule (not recorded which). Some clones in this sample may be carry-over from other donors' samples.

This sequence joins TRBV4-1 and TRBJ2-2; no clear D. CDR3 size: 16 residues. Trimming removed 4 bases at V and 7 bases at J, with 19 bases between. From germline, CDR1 is MGHRA and CDR2 YSYEKL. This CDR3 is CASSPFGCVEVGELFF. CDR3 DNA sequence: TGCGCCAGCAGCCCCTTCGGGTGCGTTGAAGTCGGGGAGCTGTTTTTT.

In its sample, this clone ranks as medium-sized. V and J are TRBV15 and TRBJ2-7; a possible D gene is TRBD1 (6 bases). V gave up 3 bases and J gave up 0 bases, with 18 bases separating them. Germline values: CDR1 LNHNV, CDR2 YYDKDF (reference sequence). The CDR3 sequence is 17 residues long. The CDR3 DNA follows: TGTGCCACCAGCAGGTATGGACAGCTGGGGAACTCCTACGAGCAGTACTTC. Translation: CATSRYGQLGNSYEQYF.

The rearrangement joins TRBV28 to TRBJ1-2; 12 nucleotides match TRBD1. V lost 3 bases and J lost 0; bases outside the gene matches: 11. The CDR3 length is 19 residues. Germline assignment: CDR1 MDHEN and CDR2 SYDVKM. The CDR3 loop reads CASSFIKPGQGAANYGYTF. The CDR3 DNA reads as TGTGCCAGCAGTTTCATAAAACCGGGACAGGGGGCCGCTAACTATGGCTACACCTTC.

This clone appeared many times. V usage is TRBV20-1 and J usage is TRBJ2-1, with 7 positions matching TRBD2. The CDR3 is 14 amino acids. Germline V gene lookup returns CDR1 DFQATT and CDR2 SNEGSKA (reference sequence). This CDR3 reads CSPGGSSSYNEQFF. The CDR3 bases are TGCTCCCCGGGCGGGAGTAGCTCCTACAATGAGCAGTTCTTC.

This clone was detected ten times or more. The rearrangement uses TRBV20-1 and TRBJ1-1; TRBD1 agrees at 8 bases. V lost 3 bases and J lost 5; bases outside the gene matches: 8. The CDR3 loop spans 14 amino acids. The germline V gene has CDR1 DFQATT and CDR2 SNEGSKA (reference sequence). The CDR3 is CSASMDHRGTEAFF. CDR3 bases: TGCAGTGCTAGCATGGATCACAGGGGGACTGAAGCTTTCTTT.

This chain connects TRBV7-2 to TRBJ1-3; D is unclear. CDR1 is SGHTA and CDR2 is FQGNSA in the germline V gene. The CDR3 runs to 14 residues. V gave up 2 bases and J gave up 3 bases, with 8 bases separating them. The DNA for the CDR3 is TGTGCCAGCAGCTTACTGGGGTTTGGAAACACCATATATTTT. Amino acid sequence: CASSLLGFGNTIYF.

This clone appeared a few times. The chain couples TRBV19 to TRBJ2-7; perhaps TRBD1 as D (5 bases). The CDR3 length is 15 residues. V lost 0 bases, J lost 3 bases, and 12 bases lay in between. Looked up from germline, CDR1 is LNHDA and CDR2 is SQIVND (reference sequence). Written as DNA, the CDR3 is TGTGCCAGTAGTATAGAGACAGAGTTGATCTACGAGCAGTACTTC. Encoded protein: CASSIETELIYEQYF.

Of note for this clone: This sequence may be a read error, since a much larger clone differs from it by one base. The V gene is TRBV5-5, the J gene TRBJ1-1; no firm D call. The CDR3 is made up of 15 amino acids. Germline V gene lookup returns CDR1 SGHKS and CDR2 YYEKEE (reference sequence). CDR3 region: CASSSRPGVSTKAFF. The CDR3 nucleotides are TGTGCCAGCAGCTCGCGGCCTGGGGTGTCCACTAAAGCTTTCTTT.

This clone was seen repeatedly, ten times or more. The V call is TRBV20-1, the J call TRBJ2-7, with a possible D match to TRBD1 (5 bases). This CDR3 comprises 14 residues. Germline CDR1 DFQATT, CDR2 SNEGSKA (reference sequence). V was cut by 0 bases and J by 6 bases, with 15 bases left in between. As DNA, the CDR3 is TGCAGTGCTAGAGAGGTCCAGGGTTTGGGCGAGCAGTACTTC. Amino acids: CSAREVQGLGEQYF.

CDR3: CASSQDQGKANYGYTF. The CDR3 nucleotides are TGTGCCAGCAGCCAAGATCAGGGAAAGGCTAACTATGGCTACACCTTC. The rearrangement links TRBV4-2 to TRBJ1-2; tentative D call: TRBD1 (5 bases). This CDR3 is built from 16 residues. V was cut by 0 bases and J by 0 bases, with 11 bases left in between. Germline assignment: CDR1 LGHNA and CDR2 YNFKEQ.

The chain couples TRBV5-4 to TRBJ1-6; tentative D call: TRBD1 (5 bases). V gave up 5 bases and J gave up 14 bases, with 11 bases separating them. Germline V lookup: CDR1 SGHNT, CDR2 YYREEE (reference sequence). There are 11 residues in the CDR3. The CDR3 sequence is CASRSGGSLHF. CDR3 sequence (DNA): TGTGCCAGCAGATCCGGGGGATCCCTCCACTTT.

This clone occurred many times. The rearrangement links TRBV10-3 to TRBJ2-1; 11 positions match TRBD2. The V gene end was trimmed by 0 bases and the J gene end by 7 bases; junction bases not matched to a gene: 11. The V gene's germline CDR1 is ENHRY and CDR2 SYGVKD. This CDR3 is built from 18 residues. CDR3 amino acids: CAISESGMTSGKGNEQFF. CDR3 nucleotide sequence: TGTGCCATCAGTGAGTCGGGGATGACTAGCGGGAAAGGGAATGAGCAGTTCTTC.

This clone has a count of ten or more. The chain's CDR3 is CAIRDRLNTGELFF. The CDR3 DNA is TGTGCCATCAGGGACAGACTGAACACCGGGGAGCTGTTTTTT. The chain employs TRBV10-3 and TRBJ2-2; a possible D gene is TRBD1 (6 bases). The CDR3 sequence is 14 residues long. Looked up from germline, CDR1 is ENHRY and CDR2 is SYGVKD. V was cut by 6 bases and J by 1 base, with 9 bases left in between.

This clone was observed at least ten times. Given a much more abundant clone one base away, this may be a read error. The chain combines TRBV7-9 with TRBJ1-1; 8 bases fit TRBD1. The junction had 10 bases not matched to a gene; V was cut back by 8 bases and J by 2 bases. This CDR3 spans 15 amino acids. The germline gives CDR1 SEHNR, CDR2 FQNEAQ (reference sequence). The chain's CDR3 is CASGSRDRGNTEAFF. The CDR3 region has the DNA TGTGCCAGCGGCTCCCGAGACAGGGGTAACACTGAAGCTTTCTTT.